A selection of T cell receptor beta chains follows, all from one sample in a study of shared clonotypes between healthy human individuals. Method: immunoSEQ multiplex PCR; TCRdb's copy keeps in-frame clones and lacks some. The data contain 2,500,000 or so clones, under 95% of them singletons. Source material: naive CD4+ T cells from PBMCs. The source of these receptors is a man younger than 35 in good health. Some clones in this sample may be carry-over from other donors' samples. The CDR3 runs from the conserved cysteine through the conserved F or W. Each record gives: clone size, J gene, D gene, V gene, CDR3 protein, CDR3 DNA. The D gene is left open where the match is weak. Some rows mark clone size as missing; the rest say once, few, many or name a class of expanded clone.

>.|TRBJ1-1|.|TRBV28
CASLGGPEAFF
TGTGCCAGCTTAGGGGGGCCAGAAGCTTTCTTT
>.|TRBJ1-2|TRBD1|TRBV5-4
CASSRDRAHGYTF
TGTGCCAGCAGCCGCGACAGGGCGCATGGCTACACCTTC
>.|TRBJ2-2|.|TRBV9
CASSPRTKPNTGELFF
TGTGCCAGCAGCCCCCGGACCAAACCGAACACCGGGGAGCTGTTTTTT
>.|TRBJ2-7|.|TRBV6-5
CASSYSRVHEQYF
TGTGCCAGCAGTTACTCGAGGGTCCACGAGCAGTACTTC
>.|TRBJ1-3|TRBD1|TRBV9
CASSPGGSSGNTIYF
TGTGCCAGCAGCCCAGGGGGCAGCTCTGGAAACACCATATATTTT
>.|TRBJ2-2|TRBD2|TRBV9
CASSPTGGAGTGELFF
TGTGCCAGCAGCCCAACCGGGGGGGCCGGCACCGGGGAGCTGTTTTTT
>.|TRBJ2-7|TRBD1|TRBV2
CASSDFGQGYEQYF
TGTGCCAGCAGTGATTTCGGACAGGGATACGAGCAGTACTTC
>.|TRBJ2-7|TRBD2|TRBV11-1
CASKPGGTSVYEQYF
TGTGCCAGCAAACCAGGAGGGACTAGCGTTTACGAGCAGTACTTC
>.|TRBJ2-1|TRBD2|TRBV5-1
CASSSLAGPYNEQFF
TGCGCCAGCAGCTCGCTAGCGGGCCCCTACAATGAGCAGTTCTTC
>.|TRBJ2-7|.|TRBV28
CASSSFFTGFYEQYF
TGTGCCAGCAGTTCGTTTTTTACAGGTTTTTACGAGCAGTACTTC
>.|TRBJ2-7|TRBD2|TRBV18
CASSKIAGVSYEQYF
TGTGCCAGCTCAAAAATAGCGGGAGTGTCCTACGAGCAGTACTTC
>.|TRBJ2-3|.|TRBV7-9
CASSLVGRESGDTQYF
TGTGCCAGCAGCTTAGTTGGTCGGGAGTCTGGAGATACGCAGTATTTT
>once|TRBJ1-1|.|TRBV15
CATSRNRVGGTEAFF
TGTGCCACCAGCAGAAACAGGGTCGGGGGGACTGAAGCTTTCTTT
>.|TRBJ2-5|TRBD2|TRBV7-2
CASSTGLAGGPETQYF
TGTGCCAGCAGCACCGGACTAGCGGGAGGACCGGAGACCCAGTACTTC
>.|TRBJ1-1|.|TRBV19
CASSTGEGTEAFF
TGTGCCAGTAGTACAGGGGAGGGGACTGAAGCTTTCTTT